The following is a TCR beta chain sequence with its context. This sample was included in a study of blood T cell repertoires in COVID-19. Turning to the study itself: Sites across the United States, Italy and Spain contributed samples from acute and convalescent COVID-19. PBMCs, B-cell-depleted T cells, or T cells were the source of the cDNA or gDNA that made up the material.

TCRdb keeps only in-frame clones here, not all; method: immunoSEQ multiplex PCR. The sample lists 250,000 to 350,000 clones, over 75% occurring once. This CDR3 contains 17 residues. Trimming took 1 base from V and 0 from J, leaving 10 bases between them. CDR1 is MDHEN, CDR2 SYDVKM, per germline. The rearrangement uses TRBV28 and TRBJ1-6; no reliable D call. The receptor comes from an older woman with acute or convalescent COVID-19. Input material: peripheral blood. This CDR3 is CASSLSSGNSYNSPLHF. CDR3 in DNA: TGTGCCAGCAGTTTATCTTCGGGTAACTCCTATAATTCACCCCTCCACTTT.